What follows are 15 T cell receptor beta chains derived from one specimen sequenced in a study of long-term antiretroviral therapy in people with HIV. Run at survey level, the immunoSEQ assay was version v3.0. TCRdb's copy holds only in-frame clones and misses some; the assay was immunoSEQ multiplex PCR. The sample holds 29,000 or so clones, 95% seen once. Sequencing was performed on unsorted PBMCs, taken 5.3 years after starting antiretroviral therapy. Receptors originate from a man aged 25 to 45 with HIV.

This rearrangement joins TRBV4-2 to TRBJ2-7; D is possibly TRBD2 (6 bases). Per the germline V gene, CDR1 is LGHNA and CDR2 is YNFKEQ. Trimming pared 0 bases from V and 1 base from J, leaving 13 bases between. CDR3 length equals 16 residues. Written as DNA, the CDR3 is TGTGCCAGCAGCCAAGATTGGGGGGAGCCTTCCTACGAGCAGTACTTC. Its protein is CASSQDWGEPSYEQYF.

This chain uses TRBV2 with TRBJ2-6; 12 positions match TRBD2. J lost 0 bases, V lost 3 bases, and 6 bases had no gene match. Per germline, CDR1 SNHLY and CDR2 FYNNEI. CDR3 size: 19 residues. The CDR3 protein is CASSDPGLAGLSGANVLTF. The CDR3 nucleotides are TGTGCCAGCAGTGACCCTGGACTAGCGGGGCTCTCTGGGGCCAACGTCCTGACTTTC. The full variable domain, with the rest looked up from reference TRBV2 and TRBJ2-6, is EPEVTQTPSHQVTQMGQEVILRCVPISNHLYFYWYRQILGQKVEFLVSFYNNEISEKSEIFDDQFSVERPDGSNFTLKIRSTKLEDSAMYFCASSDPGLAGLSGANVLTFGAGSRLTVL.

The J gene is TRBJ2-7, the V gene TRBV15, with TRBD1 as a possible D gene (5 bases). V was pared by 3 bases and J by 0 bases, with 12 bases between. The CDR3 has 15 amino acids. The germline gives CDR1 LNHNV, CDR2 YYDKDF (reference sequence). The CDR3 loop is CATSSSAGISYEQYF. The CDR3 nucleotides are TGTGCCACCAGCAGCTCCGCAGGGATCTCCTACGAGCAGTACTTC.

The rearrangement joins TRBV30 to TRBJ2-5; possibly TRBD1 or TRBD2 for D (6 bases each). The V gene's germline CDR1 is GTSNPN and CDR2 SVGIG (reference sequence). V lost 3 bases, J lost 5 bases, and 13 bases lay in between. This CDR3 spans 13 amino acids. In nucleotides, the CDR3 is TGTGCCTGGAGACAACAGGGAGGTGAGACCCAGTACTTC. It specifies CAWRQQGGETQYF.

The chain joins TRBV4-1 to TRBJ1-2, with a tentative D call TRBD1 (5 bases). Per germline, CDR1 MGHRA and CDR2 YSYEKL. V dropped 0 bases and J dropped 4 bases, with 18 bases sitting between them. There are 17 residues in the CDR3. CDR3 in DNA: TGCGCCAGCAGCCAAGATAGCATGGGGGACCTCCTCTATGGCTACACCTTC. Amino acid sequence: CASSQDSMGDLLYGYTF.

In regard to this clone: Germline is not matched at one junction end, which may reflect a read error. The J gene is TRBJ2-3, the V gene TRBV7-7, with 11 bases aligning to TRBD2. CDR3 length equals 17 residues. In germline, CDR1 is SSHAT, CDR2 FNYEAQ (reference sequence). CDR3 amino acids: CASSLGVSGGASDTQYF. Written as DNA, the CDR3 is TGTGCTAGCAGTTTAGGAGTTAGCGGGGGGGCCTCCGATACGCAGTATTTT.

The J gene is TRBJ2-1, the V gene TRBV9; D possibly matches TRBD1 or TRBD2 (6 bases each). CDR1 and CDR2 (germline): SGDLS, YYNGEE. Between the trimmed V and J ends, which lost 3 bases and 7 bases, there was a span of 17 bases. The CDR3 consists of 15 residues. CDR3 DNA: TGTGCCAGCAGCGAGTCCGGGGGCACCAAGAATGAGCAGTTCTTC. Its translation is CASSESGGTKNEQFF.

The V gene is TRBV30, the J gene TRBJ2-2; 11 positions match TRBD2. There are 18 residues in the CDR3. Germline V gives CDR1 GTSNPN, CDR2 SVGIG (reference sequence). J was trimmed by 3 bases and V by 0 bases; bases with no gene match: 9. Here the CDR3 DNA reads TGTGCCTGGAGTGTACTAAAAACTAGCGGGAGTTACACCGGGGAGCTGTTTTTT. This codes for CAWSVLKTSGSYTGELFF.

V usage is TRBV5-1 and J usage is TRBJ2-5, with D uncertain. The CDR3 is 12 residues long. The germline CDR1 and CDR2 sequences are SGHRS and YFSETQ. V was trimmed by 0 bases and J by 2 bases, leaving 2 bases between them. CDR3 loop: CASSLDQETQYF. DNA for the CDR3: TGCGCCAGCAGCTTGGATCAAGAGACCCAGTACTTC.

J is TRBJ2-2 and V is TRBV5-1; 12 nucleotides agree with TRBD2. The germline V gene has CDR1 SGHRS and CDR2 YFSETQ. The CDR3 runs to 16 residues. The ends lost 4 bases at V and 3 bases at J; junction bases unmatched: 4. CDR3 loop: CASSPRTSGDTGELFF. In DNA form, the CDR3 reads TGCGCCAGCAGCCCAAGGACTAGCGGGGACACCGGGGAGCTGTTTTTT. Full variable domain (missing parts from reference TRBV5-1 and TRBJ2-2): KAGVTQTPRYLIKTRGQQVTLSCSPISGHRSVSWYQQTPGQGLQFLFEYFSETQRNKGNFPGRFSGRQFSNSRSEMNVSTLELGDSALYLCASSPRTSGDTGELFFGEGSRLTVL.

The rearrangement uses TRBV4-3 and TRBJ1-5; D possibly corresponds to TRBD1 (5 bases). The CDR3 has 16 residues. V dropped 0 bases and J dropped 5 bases, with 14 bases sitting between them. The germline V gene has CDR1 LGHNA and CDR2 YSLEER. For the CDR3, the DNA is TGCGCCAGCAGCCAAGATTTGGGGGTCAGCTATCAGCCCCAGCATTTT. This sequence encodes CASSQDLGVSYQPQHF.

The chain employs TRBV5-1 and TRBJ2-7, with 11 positions matching TRBD2. The CDR3 loop spans 17 amino acids. Germline V gene lookup returns CDR1 SGHRS and CDR2 YFSETQ. V was pared by 3 bases and J by 1 base, with 9 bases of the junction left unmatched. The CDR3 is CASSSIPGLAESYEQYF. In DNA form, the CDR3 reads TGCGCCAGCAGCTCCATTCCGGGACTAGCGGAATCCTACGAGCAGTACTTC.

The chain combines TRBV11-1 with TRBJ1-6; no clear D. Trimming took off 5 bases at V and 6 bases at J, with 8 bases between the two ends. The CDR3 extends over 13 amino acids. CDR1 SGHAT and CDR2 FQDESV come from the germline V gene (reference sequence). CDR3 amino acids: CASSINPNSPLHF. CDR3 nucleotide sequence: TGTGCCAGCAGCATCAATCCTAATTCACCCCTCCACTTT. Drawing the rest from reference TRBV11-1 and TRBJ1-6, the complete variable domain is EAEVAQSPRYKITEKSQAVAFWCDPISGHATLYWYRQILGQGPELLVQFQDESVVDDSQLPKDRFSAERLKGVDSTLKIQPAELGDSAMYLCASSINPNSPLHFGNGTRLTVT.

The chain joins TRBV28 to TRBJ2-7; 8 bases line up with TRBD2. There are 16 residues in the CDR3. From germline, CDR1 is MDHEN and CDR2 SYDVKM. V shed 6 bases, J shed 2 bases, and the junction held 12 bases outside the gene matches. The CDR3 loop is CASSFGTSGRAYEQYF. CDR3 nucleotide sequence: TGTGCCAGCAGCTTCGGGACCTCCGGGAGGGCCTACGAGCAGTACTTC. The full variable domain, its missing parts supplied by reference TRBV28 and TRBJ2-7, is DVKVTQSSRYLVKRTGEKVFLECVQDMDHENMFWYRQDPGLGLRLIYFSYDVKMKEKGDIPEGYSVSREKKERFSLILESASTNQTSMYLCASSFGTSGRAYEQYFGPGTRLTVT.

The rearrangement joins TRBV30 to TRBJ1-1; TRBD1 agrees at 10 bases. The CDR3 spans 12 residues. Trimming at V came to 8 bases and at J to 6 bases, leaving 6 bases not matched to a gene. CDR1 is GTSNPN and CDR2 is SVGIG in the germline V gene (reference sequence). The CDR3 DNA reads TGTGCCGCGGGACAGGGGTTTGCTGAAGCTTTCTTT. This codes for CAAGQGFAEAFF.